The 5 T cell receptor beta chains given below trace back to one sample, sequenced in a study of human T cells and chemical hapten exposure. TCRdb analysed the RACE reads with MiXCR anew, one entry per CDR3 protein. The sample lists some 45,000 distinct CDR3 sequences, roughly 4.5% occurring once. The sample's time point: healthy volunteer bleed at 2 weeks. It was from unfractionated whole blood that total RNA was extracted. Sequencing input: whole blood. The receptor source for this set is a human donor in good health. Some clones in this sample may be carry-over from other donors' samples.

This clonotype was detected ten times or more. The genes are TRBV29-1 and TRBJ2-2; 9 nucleotides line up with TRBD2. The germline V gene encodes CDR1 SQVTM and CDR2 ANQGSEA. J lost 6 bases, V lost 4 bases, and 6 bases had no gene match. The CDR3 has 14 amino acids. This CDR3 reads CSVAASGKAGELFF. In DNA, the CDR3 is TGCAGCGTTGCGGCTAGCGGGAAGGCCGGGGAGCTGTTTTTT.

This clonotype showed up many times. The V call is TRBV2, the J call TRBJ2-3; 9 bases line up with TRBD2. The CDR3 is 15 residues long. Germline lookup yields CDR1 SNHLY and CDR2 FYNNEI. V was clipped by 6 bases and J by 2 bases; unmatched bases: 6. CDR3 sequence: CASRVGTSFTDTQYF. The CDR3 DNA reads as TGTGCCAGCAGGGTAGGGACTAGCTTCACAGATACGCAGTATTTT.

This clonotype was seen more than once but under ten times. The gene calls are TRBV30 and TRBJ2-3; 9 bases align to TRBD2. Germline values: CDR1 GTSNPN, CDR2 SVGIG (reference sequence). V shed 5 bases, J shed 5 bases, and the junction held 8 bases outside the gene matches. The CDR3 is made up of 14 amino acids. Here the CDR3 DNA reads TGTGCCTGGGGAGATGGAGCGGGAGGAGATACGCAGTATTTT. This codes for CAWGDGAGGDTQYF.

This clonotype occurred a few times. The gene calls are TRBV27 and TRBJ2-3; unclear D gene. The CDR3 is 15 amino acids. The germline V and J ends were trimmed by 8 bases and 2 bases, with 17 bases remaining between them. CDR1 is MNHEY, CDR2 SMNVEV, per germline (reference sequence). CDR3 DNA: TGTGCCAGCCGGTTAGGGTTGAGGCTCACAGATACGCAGTATTTT. Its protein is CASRLGLRLTDTQYF.

This clonotype turned up a few times. The chain uses TRBV6-5 and TRBJ1-4, with D possibly matching TRBD1 (5 bases). The CDR3 is 16 amino acids. The germline V and J ends were trimmed by 2 bases and 5 bases, with 15 bases remaining between them. Germline V gene data show CDR1 as MNHEY and CDR2 as SVGAGI. As DNA, the CDR3 is TGTGCCAGCAGTTACGCCCGGGGGGGTGGAAATGAAAAACTGTTTTTT. The encoded protein is CASSYARGGGNEKLFF.